This entry lists 18 T cell receptor beta chains sequenced from one sample in a study of T cell repertoires in cytomegalovirus infection. TCRdb used MiXCR to reprocess the reads, holding one entry per CDR3 protein. The top ten clones hold 15% to 20% of a sample with 680,000 or so distinct CDR3 sequences, around 32% of them seen once. What these receptors recognize is not known. The sample consisted of cultured PBMCs, taken from culture after CMV antigen stimulation. These receptors all stem from a human donor in good health (CMV status not recorded). Some clones in this sample may be carry-over from other donors' samples.

The table lists this clonotype with many counts. The chain uses TRBV7-2 and TRBJ2-7; unclear D gene. The CDR3 contains 15 residues. Between the trimmed V and J ends, which lost 1 base and 3 bases, there was a span of 13 bases. Per germline, CDR1 SGHTA and CDR2 FQGNSA. The CDR3 DNA is TGTGCCAGCAGCTTAGGGTCCCGGCCTAACTACGAGCAGTACTTC. Amino acids: CASSLGSRPNYEQYF.

V usage is TRBV7-2 and J usage is TRBJ2-5; D is possibly TRBD2 (6 bases). Germline assignment: CDR1 SGHTA and CDR2 FQGNSA. V gave up 2 bases and J gave up 5 bases, with 12 bases separating them. CDR3 size: 14 residues. The CDR3 coding sequence is TGTGCCAGCAGCTTAAAGCGGGCGTGGGAGACCCAGTACTTC. Protein sequence: CASSLKRAWETQYF.

This clonotype was picked up a small number of times. A single base separates this from a much larger clone, so it may be a read error. The genes are TRBV11-2 and TRBJ1-1; no definite D call. CDR1 is SGHAT, CDR2 FQNNGV, per germline. The CDR3 length is 13 residues. V dropped 2 bases and J dropped 0 bases, with 4 bases sitting between them. The DNA of the CDR3 is TGTGCCAGCAGCTTACCTTTGAACACTGAAGCTTTCTTT. This gives the protein CASSLPLNTEAFF.

A note on this clonotype: A much larger clonotype is one base distant, so this may be a read error. V is TRBV7-6 and J is TRBJ1-6; 7 nucleotides align to TRBD1. CDR1 SGHVS and CDR2 FNYEAQ come from the germline V gene. The CDR3 has 17 amino acids. CDR3: CVSSLAWAGGPDSPLHF. The CDR3 nucleotides read TGTGTCAGCAGCTTAGCGTGGGCAGGGGGACCGGATTCACCCCTCCACTTT. The variable domain in full, completed from reference TRBV7-6 and TRBJ1-6, reads GAGVSQSPRYKVTKRGQDVALRCDPISGHVSLYWYRQALGQGPEFLTYFNYEAQQDKSGLPNDRFSAERPEGSISTLTIQRTEQRDSAMYRCVSSLAWAGGPDSPLHFGNGTRLTVT.

This clonotype was counted many times. CDR3: CASTPLRGKETQYF. The CDR3 DNA follows: TGTGCCAGCACCCCCCTGCGGGGGAAAGAGACCCAGTACTTC. The chain combines TRBV7-2 with TRBJ2-5; 7 nucleotides match TRBD2. Germline loops: CDR1 SGHTA, CDR2 FQGNSA. The CDR3 contains 14 residues. Trimming removed 7 bases from V and 3 bases from J; junction bases left unmatched: 8.

This clonotype has a handful of counts. V is TRBV7-9 and J is TRBJ2-7, with D perhaps matching TRBD2 (6 bases). Germline lookup yields CDR1 SEHNR and CDR2 FQNEAQ (reference sequence). The V end lost 5 bases, the J end lost 7 bases, and 18 bases lay between the germline ends. CDR3 length equals 14 residues. CDR3 DNA: TGTGCCAGCAGCGGCGGGGCAGGAGTAGAGGAGCAGTACTTC. This encodes CASSGGAGVEEQYF.

The chain combines TRBV5-1 with TRBJ2-5; D remains ambiguous. The CDR3 consists of 13 residues. Between the trimmed V and J ends, which lost 3 bases and 1 base, there was a span of 7 bases. Germline CDR1 reads SGHRS; CDR2 reads YFSETQ. The CDR3 loop is CASSSSPQETQYF. CDR3 nucleotide sequence: TGCGCCAGCAGCTCCTCCCCCCAAGAGACCCAGTACTTC.

This clonotype came up a few times. The gene calls are TRBV7-2 and TRBJ2-1; 7 nucleotides match TRBD2. Per germline, CDR1 SGHTA and CDR2 FQGNSA. The CDR3 sequence is 16 residues long. The V and J ends lost 1 base and 1 base, in that order; junction bases with no gene match: 4. CDR3 region: CASSLGGSTSYNEQFF. CDR3 DNA sequence: TGTGCCAGCAGCTTAGGCGGGAGTACGTCCTACAATGAGCAGTTCTTC.

This clonotype was seen more than once but under ten times. V and J are TRBV7-2 and TRBJ2-1; D ambiguous. This CDR3 is built from 19 residues. The V gene's germline CDR1 is SGHTA and CDR2 FQGNSA. With 0 bases removed from V and 12 bases from J, the gap between germline ends came to 30 bases. CDR3 in amino acids: CASSLAAHGVVFGPYGQFF. The CDR3 region has the DNA TGTGCCAGCAGCTTAGCGGCCCATGGGGTAGTCTTCGGACCCTATGGGCAGTTCTTC.

This rearrangement joins TRBV7-4 to TRBJ2-6; 11 positions match TRBD2. V gave up 4 bases and J gave up 4 bases; unmatched junction bases: 0. Germline CDR1 is SGHVT and CDR2 is SQSDAQ. The CDR3 is 15 amino acids. The CDR3 DNA reads as TGTGCCAGCAGCTCTAGCGGGGGGGGGGCCAACGTCCTGACTTTC. Translated, it gives CASSSSGGGANVLTF.

This clonotype was counted between two and nine times. The chain is built from TRBV5-6 and TRBJ2-7; D gene unclear. The CDR3 consists of 14 residues. In germline, CDR1 is SGHDT, CDR2 YYEEEE. The V end was cut by 0 bases, the J end by 5 bases, with 12 bases between. CDR3 amino acids: CASSLGPRKDEQYF. The CDR3 coding sequence is TGTGCCAGCAGCTTGGGGCCACGCAAGGACGAGCAGTACTTC.

The J gene is TRBJ1-3, the V gene TRBV12-3 or TRBV12-4; D is possibly TRBD1 (6 bases). The CDR3 length is 17 residues. Trimming pared 6 bases from V and 1 base from J, leaving 19 bases between. The CDR3 here is CASSHALGQGSGNTIYF. For the CDR3, the DNA is TGTGCCAGCAGCCACGCCCTAGGGCAGGGGTCTGGAAACACCATATATTTT.

This clonotype was counted only a few times. The V and J genes are TRBV20-1 and TRBJ2-2, with D hard to call. Germline V gene sequence: CDR1 DFQATT, CDR2 SNEGSKA (reference sequence). Trimming removed 4 bases at V and 0 bases at J, with 9 bases between. The length of the CDR3 is 14 residues. The CDR3: CSAKSRANTGELFF. The CDR3 DNA reads TGCAGTGCTAAGAGCCGCGCGAACACCGGGGAGCTGTTTTTT.

The genes are TRBV14 and TRBJ1-5, with D unresolved. The CDR3 length is 13 residues. V was pared by 1 base and J by 8 bases, with 9 bases between. CDR1 is SGHDN, CDR2 FVKESK, per germline. The CDR3 nucleotides read TGTGCCAGCAGCCAAGGGAGTTGGGAGCCCCAGCATTTT. It translates to CASSQGSWEPQHF.

This clonotype was seen only a few times. The J gene is TRBJ1-4, the V gene TRBV4-1, with D possibly matching TRBD1 (5 bases). The CDR3 extends over 15 amino acids. V lost 2 bases to trimming and J lost 8 bases, with 15 bases between them. The germline V gene encodes CDR1 MGHRA and CDR2 YSYEKL. CDR3 nucleotide sequence: TGCGCCAGCAGCCAACAAGGGACTAGGAAGGAAAAACTGTTTTTT. Protein sequence: CASSQQGTRKEKLFF.

This clonotype was observed a handful of times. This chain joins TRBV6-5 and TRBJ2-5, with D possibly being TRBD1 (5 bases). Germline values: CDR1 MNHEY, CDR2 SVGAGI. V shed 2 bases and J shed 3 bases, with 10 bases lying between them. The CDR3 runs to 14 residues. The CDR3 nucleotides are TGTGCCAGCAGTTACCAGGGCGTCGAAGAGACCCAGTACTTC. This gives the protein CASSYQGVEETQYF.

The chain recombines TRBV6-6 with TRBJ1-2, with D maybe TRBD1 (5 bases). V lost 6 bases and J lost 3, with 14 bases in between. Germline V gene data show CDR1 as MNHNY and CDR2 as SVGAGI (reference sequence). The CDR3 has 14 residues. Written as DNA, the CDR3 is TGTGCCAGCAGGGCCGGGGCAGAATACTATGGCTACACCTTC. Residues: CASRAGAEYYGYTF.

This clonotype came up a few times. The chain has TRBV7-9 and TRBJ1-1, with a possible D match to TRBD1 (5 bases). Trimming took off 0 bases at V and 5 bases at J, with 13 bases between the two ends. The CDR3 is 15 amino acids. Germline loops: CDR1 SEHNR, CDR2 FQNEAQ (reference sequence). CDR3 residues: CASSLAEGASTEAFF. The CDR3 DNA reads as TGTGCCAGCAGCTTAGCTGAAGGGGCAAGTACTGAAGCTTTCTTT.